The 32 T cell receptor beta chains reported below all come from one sample, sequenced in a study of T cells in Graves' hyperthyroidism and ophthalmopathy. Regions amplified from RNA transcripts were the TCR beta CDR3 regions. RT-PCR in the first round (using the HTBI primer set) targeted the TCR CDR3. TCRdb passed the multiplex PCR reads through MiXCR, listing each CDR3 protein once. The table records approximately 700,000 distinct CDR3 sequences, roughly 46% of them present only once. The sequenced sample consisted of peripheral blood or thyroid tissue (not recorded which). Receptors originate from an adult man with Graves' disease, either hyperthyroidism or ophthalmopathy (not recorded which).

The chain joins TRBV20-1 to TRBJ1-1; no clear D. From germline, CDR1 is DFQATT and CDR2 SNEGSKA (reference sequence). The CDR3 length is 16 residues. V was pared by 5 bases and J by 6 bases, with 25 bases between. This chain's CDR3 is CSALPSTRAEDAEAFF. CDR3 sequence (DNA): TGCAGTGCTCTCCCCTCAACAAGGGCCGAGGATGCTGAAGCTTTCTTT.

The chain combines TRBV20-1 with TRBJ1-5; D is undetermined. This CDR3 has 15 amino acids. The germline V gene has CDR1 DFQATT and CDR2 SNEGSKA (reference sequence). The V end lost 5 bases, the J end lost 3 bases, and 17 bases lay between the germline ends. The CDR3 bases are TGCAGTGCTGAGCCGGTCGCCGAACACAATCAGCCCCAGCATTTT. Translated, it gives CSAEPVAEHNQPQHF.

Notes on this clonotype: An end of the junction does not agree with germline; a read error may underlie this. The gene calls are TRBV5-1 and TRBJ2-2; D is uncertain. The CDR3 contains 15 residues. CDR1 and CDR2 (germline): SGHRS, YFSETQ. CDR3 in DNA: TGTGCCAGCAGCCCGGACGGACCGAACACCGGGGAGCTGTTTTTT. Its translation: CASSPDGPNTGELFF.

This clonotype showed up just a few times. The chain has TRBV7-2 and TRBJ2-7, with 10 bases aligning to TRBD1. With V trimmed by 6 bases and J by 5 bases, 7 bases remained unmatched. Germline CDR1 is SGHTA and CDR2 is FQGNSA. The length of the CDR3 is 14 residues. The CDR3 DNA is TGTGCCAGCAGAAACGGACAGGGGGGGCACGAGCAGTACTTC. This encodes CASRNGQGGHEQYF.

The genes are TRBV20-1 and TRBJ1-5; 8 bases are a match to TRBD1. The CDR3 length is 13 residues. V shed 3 bases and J 5 bases; nucleotides not matched to a gene: 3. Germline-derived CDR1 and CDR2 are DFQATT and SNEGSKA (reference sequence). The DNA for the CDR3 is TGCAGTGCTAGGGGACAGGTTGATCAGCCCCAGCATTTT. This translates into CSARGQVDQPQHF.

This clonotype was recorded at least ten times. The junction departs from the called germline gene at one end, perhaps through a read error. The V and J genes are TRBV5-1 and TRBJ1-1, with D unclear. The length of the CDR3 is 13 residues. Germline loops: CDR1 SGHRS, CDR2 YFSETQ. CDR3 sequence: CASSFSGNTEAFF. The CDR3 coding sequence is TGTGCCAGCAGCTTTTCGGGGAACACTGAAGCTTTCTTT.

This clonotype has at least ten counts. This sequence joins TRBV10-3 and TRBJ1-6; the match to TRBD1 covers 12 bases. CDR3 size: 15 residues. CDR1 and CDR2 from the germline V gene are ENHRY and SYGVKD. The ends lost 6 bases at V and 7 bases at J; junction bases unmatched: 4. CDR3 amino acids: CAISEGQGANSPLHF. As DNA, the CDR3 is TGTGCCATCAGCGAGGGACAGGGGGCAAATTCACCCCTCCACTTT.

The chain recombines TRBV10-3 with TRBJ1-1; a weak D match, TRBD1 (6 bases). There are 17 residues in the CDR3. CDR1 ENHRY and CDR2 SYGVKD come from the germline V gene. Trimming removed 0 bases from V and 0 bases from J, with 14 bases in between. The DNA for the CDR3 is TGTGCCATCAGTGAGTCTTTAAACAGGGAGATGAACACTGAAGCTTTCTTT. Translated, it gives CAISESLNREMNTEAFF.

CDR3 DNA: TGTGCCATCCCCGACAGGGATAGCAATCAGCCCCAGCATTTT. Translation: CAIPDRDSNQPQHF. V is TRBV10-3 and J is TRBJ1-5; 7 bases map to TRBD1. The CDR3 has 14 amino acids. The ends lost 8 bases at V and 0 bases at J; junction bases unmatched: 4. From germline, CDR1 is ENHRY and CDR2 SYGVKD.

This chain connects TRBV29-1 to TRBJ2-7; TRBD1 agrees at 9 bases. Germline V gene sequence: CDR1 SQVTM, CDR2 ANQGSEA. V was pared by 7 bases and J by 6 bases, with 7 bases of the junction left unmatched. This CDR3 has 12 amino acids. CDR3: CSDGGTGTEQYF. The CDR3, as DNA: TGCAGCGACGGAGGGACAGGGACCGAGCAGTACTTC.

The chain employs TRBV2 and TRBJ2-3, with D uncertain. Germline V lookup: CDR1 SNHLY, CDR2 FYNNEI. The V end lost 4 bases, the J end lost 6 bases, and 5 bases lay between the germline ends. The CDR3 contains 11 residues. CDR3 DNA sequence: TGTGCCAGCAGTGTTTTTGATACGCAGTATTTT. It specifies CASSVFDTQYF.

The V gene is TRBV7-9, the J gene TRBJ2-5, with 10 positions matching TRBD2. Looked up from germline, CDR1 is SEHNR and CDR2 is FQNEAQ (reference sequence). With 8 bases clipped from V and 3 bases from J, the junction kept 12 bases outside the gene matches. CDR3 size: 16 residues. The CDR3 DNA is TGTGCCAGCGCCATCGGTCTAGCGGGAGAGGAAGAGACCCAGTACTTC. This encodes CASAIGLAGEEETQYF.

The chain joins TRBV7-2 to TRBJ1-4; TRBD1 agrees at 9 bases. J gave up 6 bases and V 0 bases, and 8 bases lay outside the gene matches. Germline assignment: CDR1 SGHTA and CDR2 FQGNSA. CDR3 length equals 17 residues. In DNA, the CDR3 is TGTGCCAGCAGCTTAGCGCGAGAGACAGGGGGAGATGAAAAACTGTTTTTT. This translates into CASSLARETGGDEKLFF. Full variable domain (outside the CDR3, taken from reference TRBV7-2 and TRBJ1-4): GAGVSQSPSNKVTEKGKDVELRCDPISGHTALYWYRQSLGQGLEFLIYFQGNSAPDKSGLPSDRFSAERTGGSVSTLTIQRTQQEDSAVYLCASSLARETGGDEKLFFGSGTQLSVL.

This clonotype was seen only a few times. V and J are TRBV9 and TRBJ1-1; D is unresolved. Deletions cut 0 bases from V and 0 bases from J, with 12 bases between. CDR1 is SGDLS and CDR2 is YYNGEE in the germline V gene. CDR3 length: 16 amino acids. DNA of the CDR3: TGTGCCAGCAGCGTAGACCGGGGTGGCATGAACACTGAAGCTTTCTTT. Its translation is CASSVDRGGMNTEAFF.

This clonotype was counted many times. V usage is TRBV15 and J usage is TRBJ2-7, with D hard to call. This CDR3 spans 16 amino acids. The V end was cut by 0 bases, the J end by 2 bases, with 14 bases between. The V gene's germline CDR1 is LNHNV and CDR2 YYDKDF (reference sequence). CDR3 in DNA: TGTGCCACCAGCAGAGATTATGGCGGTCTGACCTACGAGCAGTACTTC. Its protein is CATSRDYGGLTYEQYF.

The V gene is TRBV24-1, the J gene TRBJ2-5; TRBD1 aligns across 10 bases. The CDR3 extends over 15 amino acids. V shed 4 bases and J 9 bases; nucleotides not matched to a gene: 10. CDR1 is KGHDR and CDR2 is SFDVKD in the germline V gene. Written as DNA, the CDR3 is TGTGCCACCAGTGACGACAGGGGGCTCGATCAGCCCCAGTACTTC. Its protein product is CATSDDRGLDQPQYF.

The V call is TRBV19, the J call TRBJ1-1; TRBD1 might be the D (5 bases). The CDR3 runs 14 residues. V lost 1 base and J 11 bases, leaving 17 bases between the germline ends. Germline V CDR1 and CDR2: LNHDA, SQIVND (reference sequence). The CDR3 protein is CASSIVEVGRAAFF. CDR3 coding DNA: TGTGCCAGTAGTATAGTTGAAGTCGGCAGGGCGGCTTTCTTT. The full variable domain, its missing parts supplied by reference TRBV19 and TRBJ1-1, is DGGITQSPKYLFRKEGQNVTLSCEQNLNHDAMYWYRQDPGQGLRLIYYSQIVNDFQKGDIAEGYSVSREKKESFPLTVTSAQKNPTAFYLCASSIVEVGRAAFFGQGTRLTVV.

This clonotype was found many times. The chain joins TRBV24-1 to TRBJ1-1; TRBD1 matches 8 bases. With V trimmed by 3 bases and J by 6 bases, 2 bases remained unmatched. The CDR3 is made up of 13 amino acids. CDR1 and CDR2 from the germline V gene are KGHDR and SFDVKD. CDR3 in DNA: TGTGCCACCAGTGATGAACAGGGGGCTGAAGCTTTCTTT. This codes for CATSDEQGAEAFF.

This chain joins TRBV9 and TRBJ1-6, with a weak D call TRBD1 (5 bases). The germline V gene encodes CDR1 SGDLS and CDR2 YYNGEE. The CDR3 has 14 amino acids. V dropped 0 bases and J dropped 8 bases, with 9 bases sitting between them. The CDR3, as DNA: TGTGCCAGCAGCGTAGGACAGTGGGATTCACCCCTCCACTTT. Encoded protein: CASSVGQWDSPLHF.

The V gene is TRBV2, the J gene TRBJ1-6; tentatively, D is TRBD1 (6 bases). This CDR3 region has 14 residues. V was trimmed by 3 bases and J by 7 bases, leaving 10 bases between them. Looked up from germline, CDR1 is SNHLY and CDR2 is FYNNEI. This CDR3 is CASSDTGWNSPLHF. CDR3 sequence (DNA): TGTGCCAGCAGTGACACAGGGTGGAATTCACCCCTCCACTTT.

This clonotype was seen only once. A much larger clone differs from this one at a single base, so this may be a read error. The chain uses TRBV2 and TRBJ2-5; D is unclear. This CDR3 has 13 amino acids. Germline V gene sequence: CDR1 SNHLY, CDR2 FYNNEI. V lost 5 bases, J lost 2 bases, and 9 bases lay in between. The CDR3 sequence is CASSTTVQETQYF. The CDR3 DNA is TGTGCCAGCAGTACGACGGTGCAAGAGACCCAGTACTTC. The complete variable domain, with remaining parts taken from reference TRBV2 and TRBJ2-5, reads EPEVTQTPSHQVTQMGQEVILRCVPISNHLYFYWYRQILGQKVEFLVSFYNNEISEKSEIFDDQFSVERPDGSNFTLKIRSTKLEDSAMYFCASSTTVQETQYFGPGTRLLVL.

This clonotype was seen a few times. This chain joins TRBV5-1 and TRBJ1-4; no reliable D call. V dropped 4 bases and J dropped 8 bases, with 15 bases sitting between them. Germline V gene data show CDR1 as SGHRS and CDR2 as YFSETQ. The CDR3 contains 14 residues. The CDR3 loop reads CASSNGPPEEKLFF. In DNA, the CDR3 is TGCGCCAGCAGCAACGGGCCGCCGGAAGAAAAACTGTTTTTT.

This clonotype was observed at least ten times. The chain has TRBV5-5 and TRBJ1-4; D remains ambiguous. Trimming stripped 2 bases from V and 0 bases from J, with 5 bases between. The CDR3 has 14 amino acids. Per germline, CDR1 SGHKS and CDR2 YYEKEE (reference sequence). This CDR3 is CASSFRATNEKLFF. The CDR3 coding sequence is TGTGCCAGCAGCTTTCGAGCAACTAATGAAAAACTGTTTTTT.

In its sample, this clonotype was seen many times. The V call is TRBV7-2, the J call TRBJ1-2; a weak D match, TRBD1 (6 bases). This CDR3 contains 13 residues. V lost 2 bases and J lost 8, with 12 bases in between. In germline, CDR1 is SGHTA, CDR2 FQGNSA. This chain's CDR3 is CASSLRGARGYTF. DNA for the CDR3: TGTGCCAGCAGCTTACGGGGGGCGCGGGGCTACACCTTC.

There are many counts of this clonotype. The chain carries TRBV19 and TRBJ1-2; D is possibly TRBD1 (5 bases). V lost 9 bases, J lost 0 bases, and 11 bases lay in between. Per the germline V gene, CDR1 is LNHDA and CDR2 is SQIVND (reference sequence). The CDR3 spans 13 residues. CDR3 DNA sequence: TGTGCCAGCGCGCCAGGGACTAACTATGGCTACACCTTC. It codes for CASAPGTNYGYTF.

The chain couples TRBV20-1 to TRBJ1-4, with 7 bases that match TRBD1. Germline CDR1 reads DFQATT; CDR2 reads SNEGSKA (reference sequence). There are 14 residues in the CDR3. V dropped 4 bases and J dropped 0; count of bases not matched to a gene: 2. The CDR3 bases are TGCAGTGCTACAGGGGGAGCAACTAATGAAAAACTGTTTTTT. Amino acids: CSATGGATNEKLFF.

This clonotype was seen more than once but under ten times. A much larger clone differs from this one at a single base, so this may be a read error. This chain links TRBV2 with TRBJ2-5; 9 positions match TRBD2. Germline V lookup: CDR1 SNHLY, CDR2 FYNNEI. V dropped 3 bases and J dropped 4; count of bases not matched to a gene: 3. This CDR3 region has 14 residues. CDR3 in DNA: TGTGCCAGCAGTGATTCTAGCGGGACAGAGACCCAGTACTTC. The encoded protein is CASSDSSGTETQYF.

This clonotype showed up many times. The genes are TRBV9 and TRBJ1-4; 8 nucleotides match TRBD1. The V segment lost 3 bases and the J segment 5 bases; nucleotides outside the gene matches: 9. The V gene's germline CDR1 is SGDLS and CDR2 YYNGEE. This CDR3 comprises 16 residues. The CDR3 reads CASSAGQGSGNEKLFF. The CDR3 DNA sequence: TGTGCCAGCAGCGCAGGACAGGGATCGGGAAATGAAAAACTGTTTTTT.

Only a few counts were recorded for this clonotype. The J gene is TRBJ2-7, the V gene TRBV20-1, with unresolved D. CDR1 and CDR2 (germline): DFQATT, SNEGSKA (reference sequence). This CDR3 contains 14 residues. V was pared by 0 bases and J by 5 bases, with 14 bases between. The CDR3 nucleotides are TGCAGTGCTAGAGATCGCGCTAGAAGGGACGAGCAGTACTTC. Amino acid sequence: CSARDRARRDEQYF.

The chain links TRBV20-1 to TRBJ1-6; tentatively, D is TRBD1 (5 bases). Germline CDR1 and CDR2: DFQATT and SNEGSKA (reference sequence). The CDR3 is 16 amino acids. V was cut by 0 bases and J by 8 bases, with 17 bases left in between. Written as DNA, the CDR3 is TGCAGTGCTAGAGAACGAATTGGGACGGGGGATTCACCCCTCCACTTT. Amino acid sequence: CSARERIGTGDSPLHF.

The chain employs TRBV7-9 and TRBJ1-6; D uncertain. Trimming took 6 bases from V and 5 from J, leaving 11 bases between them. Germline lookup yields CDR1 SEHNR and CDR2 FQNEAQ (reference sequence). The CDR3 has 14 amino acids. CDR3 coding DNA: TGTGCCAGCAGTCCCTCGGGGAATAATTCACCCCTCCACTTT. It is translated as CASSPSGNNSPLHF. The full variable domain, rest sourced from reference TRBV7-9 and TRBJ1-6, is DTGVSQNPRHKITKRGQNVTFRCDPISEHNRLYWYRQTLGQGPEFLTYFQNEAQLEKSRLLSDRFSAERPKGSFSTLEIQRTEQGDSAMYLCASSPSGNNSPLHFGNGTRLTVT.

Many counts were recorded for this clonotype. The rearrangement uses TRBV7-9 and TRBJ1-2, with D unclear. Deletions cut 4 bases from V and 8 bases from J, with 11 bases between. CDR1 is SEHNR and CDR2 is FQNEAQ in the germline V gene (reference sequence). This CDR3 comprises 12 residues. The CDR3 here is CASSSGGVGYTF. CDR3 nucleotides: TGTGCCAGCAGCTCCGGAGGCGTAGGCTACACCTTC.